This T cell receptor (beta chain) emerged from a study of blood T cell repertoires in COVID-19. Study-level background: Acute and convalescent COVID-19 samples came from the United States, Italy and Spain.

The CDR3 loop spans 18 amino acids. Looked up from germline, CDR1 is SGHVS and CDR2 is FQNEAQ. V lost 1 base to trimming and J lost 0 bases; unmatched junction nucleotides: 9. How the authors handled the data: Reference gene primer amplification gave nucleated cell count estimates. Here immunoSEQ multiplex PCR was the method, and the copy in TCRdb shows in-frame clones only, minus some. That table gives V, J and clone size, and the DNA gave D and trimming. The sample comprises 250,000 to 400,000 clones, approximately 87% of which are singletons, and under 3% rests with the top ten. The rearrangement uses TRBV7-8 and TRBJ2-1; TRBD2 matches at 7 bases. The sample was peripheral blood. This sequence was found in a woman in her twenties or thirties with COVID-19, enrolled during active disease. CDR3: CASSLVSSGISSYNEQFF. The CDR3 DNA follows: TGTGCCAGCAGCTTAGTTTCGAGCGGGATAAGCTCCTACAATGAGCAGTTCTTC.